The T cell receptor beta chain described here comes from a study of blood T cell repertoires in COVID-19. In the study overall: Sources were T cells, B-cell-depleted T cells, or PBMCs; the material itself was cDNA or gDNA.

The method was immunoSEQ multiplex PCR; TCRdb's version includes in-frame clones alone and lacks a portion of them. The sample gives approximately 90,000 clones, roughly 89% of which show up once; 3% to 4% is in the top ten. V lost 4 bases to trimming and J lost 8 bases; unmatched junction nucleotides: 11. In germline, CDR1 is LNHDA, CDR2 SQIVND (reference sequence). The CDR3 consists of 16 residues. The receptor comes from a woman in her sixties or seventies with acute or convalescent COVID-19. Sequenced sample: peripheral blood. V and J are TRBV19 and TRBJ1-6; 7 bases match TRBD1. The DNA of the CDR3 is TGTGCCAGTAGTACAATCAAAGGGGGCTCGGATTCACCCCTCCACTTT. Translation gives CASSTIKGGSDSPLHF. The whole variable domain, filled in from reference TRBV19 and TRBJ1-6, reads DGGITQSPKYLFRKEGQNVTLSCEQNLNHDAMYWYRQDPGQGLRLIYYSQIVNDFQKGDIAEGYSVSREKKESFPLTVTSAQKNPTAFYLCASSTIKGGSDSPLHFGNGTRLTVT.